Listed here is a single TCR beta chain. Its antigen is unidentified. This sample is part of a study of long-term antiretroviral therapy in people with HIV. Study-wide results and limits: Clones that had undergone expansion before ART prevailed in the repertoire throughout all time points. Participants lacked recorded data on ART adherence, viral resistance or therapy changes. Diversity went up after ART and still fell short of transplant donor controls.

It was version v3.0 of the immunoSEQ assay that was run at survey level. Clones were sequenced by immunoSEQ multiplex PCR, and TCRdb holds only the in-frame ones, with some missing. The sample holds about 28,000 clones, roughly 84% seen once. The germline V and J ends were trimmed by 0 bases and 0 bases, with 4 bases remaining between them. Germline V gives CDR1 SGHKS, CDR2 YYEKEE (reference sequence). CDR3 length: 13 residues. Donors needed at least one pre-ART PBMC sample plus at least two post-ART samples. The rearrangement links TRBV5-5 to TRBJ2-7; no clear D gene. Sequenced here: unsorted PBMCs, sampled 0.4 years after starting antiretroviral therapy. This TCR was recovered from a man aged 18 to 29 with HIV. The CDR3 sequence is CASSLASSYEQYF. For the CDR3, the DNA is TGTGCCAGCAGCTTGGCCAGCTCCTACGAGCAGTACTTC.